Included here is one T cell receptor beta chain sequence, with context. Its cognate antigen is unknown. Healthy Caucasian individuals from Russia aged 6 to 90 were enrolled as donors. This sample is part of a study of blood T cells in healthy people across ages. Study-level results: Diversity of TCR beta per million T cells declined in a roughly linear way with age. CMV status of donors was unknown, possibly confounding expanded clonotype changes.

This CDR3 contains 15 residues. CDR1 is MNHEY, CDR2 SMNVEV, per germline (reference sequence). The V gene end was trimmed by 2 bases and the J gene end by 6 bases; junction bases not matched to a gene: 6. Then a second PCR, running roughly 6 to 12 cycles, was carried out with a sample-barcoded 5' primer and a J-beta primer mix. TCRdb used MiXCR to reprocess the 5' RACE reads, holding one entry per CDR3 protein. The sample carries about 1.5 million distinct CDR3 sequences, under 55% recorded once. J is TRBJ2-7 and V is TRBV27; 11 bases match TRBD2. The receptor comes from a woman aged 18-29 years in good health. What was sequenced was blood. The CDR3 DNA is TGTGCCAGCAGTTTAGTCGGACTAGCGGGTCTCGAGCAGTACTTC. Translating gives CASSLVGLAGLEQYF.